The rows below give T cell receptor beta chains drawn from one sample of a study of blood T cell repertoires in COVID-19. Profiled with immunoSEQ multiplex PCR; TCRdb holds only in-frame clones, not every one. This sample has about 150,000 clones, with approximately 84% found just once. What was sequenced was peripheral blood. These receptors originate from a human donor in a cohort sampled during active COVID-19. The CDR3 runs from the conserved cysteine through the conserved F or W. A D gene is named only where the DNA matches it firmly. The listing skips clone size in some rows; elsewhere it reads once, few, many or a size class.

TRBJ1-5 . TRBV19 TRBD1 TGTGCCAGTATCCCGGACAGGTCATATAGCAATCAGCCCCAGCATTTT CASIPDRSYSNQPQHF
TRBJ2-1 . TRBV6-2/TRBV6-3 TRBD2 TGTGCCAGCAGCCCGGGGCTAGCGGCCAACTACAATGAGCAGTTCTTC CASSPGLAANYNEQFF
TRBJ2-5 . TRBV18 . TGTGCCAGCTCACCCGAGGACAGCCAAGAGACCCAGTACTTC CASSPEDSQETQYF
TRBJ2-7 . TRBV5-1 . TGCGCCAGCAGCTTGGGCTCAGGGGAACACGAGCAGTACTTC CASSLGSGEHEQYF
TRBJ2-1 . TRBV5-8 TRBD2 TGTGCCAGCAGCTTGGGTCTAGCGGGGCCCAACAATGAGCAGTTCTTC CASSLGLAGPNNEQFF
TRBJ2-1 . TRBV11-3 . TGTGCCAGCAGCTTAACGACGGGAAGTGAGCAGTTCTTC CASSLTTGSEQFF
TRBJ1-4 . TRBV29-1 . TGCAGCGCGACAGGCCCTGCAACTAATGAAAAACTGTTTTTT CSATGPATNEKLFF
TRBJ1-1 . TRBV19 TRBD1 TGTGCCAGTAGCCCCACAGGGGGCGGGTTGGGCACTGAAGCTTTCTTT CASSPTGGGLGTEAFF
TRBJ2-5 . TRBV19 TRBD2 TGTGCCAGTAAGACTAGCGGGGGGACGAAAGAGACCCAGTACTTC CASKTSGGTKETQYF
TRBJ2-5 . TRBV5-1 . TGCGCCAGCAGTTCAAGGGGCGTTAAGACCCAGTACTTC CASSSRGVKTQYF
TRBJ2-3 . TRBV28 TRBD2 TGTGCCAGCATACGTGGGGGGGGATCTAGGATCACAGATACGCAGTATTTT CASIRGGGSRITDTQYF
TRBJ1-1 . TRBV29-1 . TGCAGCGTCATAGAAGGGGTAGTGAACACTGAAGCTTTCTTT CSVIEGVVNTEAFF
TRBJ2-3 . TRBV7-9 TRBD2 TGTGCCAGCAGCTTAGCGCTCGGGGGGGCGGCAGATACGCAGTATTTT CASSLALGGAADTQYF
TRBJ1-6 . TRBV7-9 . TGTGCCAGCAGCTTAGGCGGCCTGGGTAATTCACCCCTCCACTTT CASSLGGLGNSPLHF
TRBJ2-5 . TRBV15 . TGTGCCACCAGCAGAGATCCCGACAGTGGGGAGACCCAGTACTTC CATSRDPDSGETQYF
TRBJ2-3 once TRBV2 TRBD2 TGTGCCAGCAACCCCCAAGCGGGGGTGGGGAGAACGCAGTATTTT CASNPQAGVGRTQYF
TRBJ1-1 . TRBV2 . TGTGCCAGCAGTGGACGAGATTGGACACCCACTGAAGCTTTCTTT CASSGRDWTPTEAFF
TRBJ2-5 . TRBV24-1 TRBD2 TGTGCCACCAGTGACTCTAGCGGGTTGGCAGAGACCCAGTACTTC CATSDSSGLAETQYF
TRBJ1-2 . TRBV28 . TGTGCCAGCAGTAGAAACAGCGGTGGCTACACCTTC CASSRNSGGYTF
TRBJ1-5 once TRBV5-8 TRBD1 TGTGCCGGACAGGCCCCCAATCAGCCCCAGCATTTT CAGQAPNQPQHF
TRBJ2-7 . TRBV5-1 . TGCGCCAGCAGCTTGGGACAGTTGGCCTACGAGCAGTACTTC CASSLGQLAYEQYF
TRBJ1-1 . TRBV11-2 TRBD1 TGTGCCAGCAGCTTTGGACAGGGAGTTGAAGCTTTCTTT CASSFGQGVEAFF
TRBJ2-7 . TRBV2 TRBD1 TGTGCCAGCAGTCTGGGACAGGGGGCTTACGAGCAGTACTTC CASSLGQGAYEQYF
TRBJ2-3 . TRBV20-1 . TGCAGTGCTAGTTCCGTGGTGGGGCAAGCCGCAGATACGCAGTATTTT CSASSVVGQAADTQYF
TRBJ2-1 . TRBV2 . TGTGCCAGCAGTGCAGGGCCATCCTACAATGAGCAGTTCTTC CASSAGPSYNEQFF
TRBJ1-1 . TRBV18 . TGTGCCAGCTCACCCGGCCAGGGGTTCCTGAACACTGAAGCTTTCTTT CASSPGQGFLNTEAFF
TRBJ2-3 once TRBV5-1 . TGCGCCAGCAGCTTGGCCGACCCGGGGACAGATACGCAGTATTTT CASSLADPGTDTQYF
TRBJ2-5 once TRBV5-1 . TGCGCCAGCAGTTCTACCCAGGGGTCCCAAGAGACCCAGTACTTC CASSSTQGSQETQYF